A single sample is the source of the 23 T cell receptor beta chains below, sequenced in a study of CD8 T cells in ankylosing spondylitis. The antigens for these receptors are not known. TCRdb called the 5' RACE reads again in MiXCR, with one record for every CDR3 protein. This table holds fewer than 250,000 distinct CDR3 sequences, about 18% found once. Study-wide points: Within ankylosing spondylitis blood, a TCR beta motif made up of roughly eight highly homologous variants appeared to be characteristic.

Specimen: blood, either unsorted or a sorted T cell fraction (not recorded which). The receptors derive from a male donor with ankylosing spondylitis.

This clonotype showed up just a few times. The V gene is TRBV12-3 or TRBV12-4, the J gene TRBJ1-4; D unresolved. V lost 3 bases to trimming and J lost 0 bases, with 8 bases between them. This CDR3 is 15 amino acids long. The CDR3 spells CASSFDGATNEKLFF. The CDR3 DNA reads TGTGCCAGCAGTTTTGACGGCGCAACTAATGAAAAACTGTTTTTT.

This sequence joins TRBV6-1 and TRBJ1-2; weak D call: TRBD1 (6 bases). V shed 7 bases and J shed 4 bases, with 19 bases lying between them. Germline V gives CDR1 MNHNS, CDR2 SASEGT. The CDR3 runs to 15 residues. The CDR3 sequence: CASTSGGLVPYGYTF. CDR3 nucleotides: TGTGCCAGCACCTCCGGGGGGCTTGTCCCCTATGGCTACACCTTC.

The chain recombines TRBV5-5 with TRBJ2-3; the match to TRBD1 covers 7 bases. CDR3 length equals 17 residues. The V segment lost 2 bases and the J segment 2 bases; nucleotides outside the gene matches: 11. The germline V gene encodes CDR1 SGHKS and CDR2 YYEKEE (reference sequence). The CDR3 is CASSLSAGTGDTDTQYF. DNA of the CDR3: TGTGCCAGCAGCTTATCCGCTGGTACAGGGGACACAGATACGCAGTATTTT. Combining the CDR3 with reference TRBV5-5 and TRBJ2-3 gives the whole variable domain DAGVTQSPTHLIKTRGQQVTLRCSPISGHKSVSWYQQVLGQGPQFIFQYYEKEERGRGNFPDRFSARQFPNYSSELNVNALLLGDSALYLCASSLSAGTGDTDTQYFGPGTRLTVL.

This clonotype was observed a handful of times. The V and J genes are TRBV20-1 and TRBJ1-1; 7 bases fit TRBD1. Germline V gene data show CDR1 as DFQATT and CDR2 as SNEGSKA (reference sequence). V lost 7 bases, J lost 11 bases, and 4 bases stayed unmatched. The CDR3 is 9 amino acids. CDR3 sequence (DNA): TGCAGTGACGAGACAGGGGCTTTCTTT. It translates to CSDETGAFF.

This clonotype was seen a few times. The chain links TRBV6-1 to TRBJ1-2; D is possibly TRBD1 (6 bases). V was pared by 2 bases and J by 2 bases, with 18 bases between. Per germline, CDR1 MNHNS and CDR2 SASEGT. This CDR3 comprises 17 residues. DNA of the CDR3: TGTGCCAGCAGTGAATACAGGACAGAAGAATCAAACTATGGCTACACCTTC. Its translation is CASSEYRTEESNYGYTF.

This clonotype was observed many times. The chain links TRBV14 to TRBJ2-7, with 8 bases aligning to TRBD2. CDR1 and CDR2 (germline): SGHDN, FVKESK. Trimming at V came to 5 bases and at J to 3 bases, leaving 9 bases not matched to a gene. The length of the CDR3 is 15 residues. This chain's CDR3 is CASSSSGSNVYEQYF. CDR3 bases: TGTGCCAGCAGCTCAAGCGGGAGCAATGTCTACGAGCAGTACTTC.

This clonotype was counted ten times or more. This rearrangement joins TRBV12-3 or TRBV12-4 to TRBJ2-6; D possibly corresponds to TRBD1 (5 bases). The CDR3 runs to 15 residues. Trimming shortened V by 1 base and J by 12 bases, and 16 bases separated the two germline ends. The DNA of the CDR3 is TGTGCCAGCAGTTTAGTGTACGCCCCTGGGGCCGTCCTGACTTTC. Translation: CASSLVYAPGAVLTF.

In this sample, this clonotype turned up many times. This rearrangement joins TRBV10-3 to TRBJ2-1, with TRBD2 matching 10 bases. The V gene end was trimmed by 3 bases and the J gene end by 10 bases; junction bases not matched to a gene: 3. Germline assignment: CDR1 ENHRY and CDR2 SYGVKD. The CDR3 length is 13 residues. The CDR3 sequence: CAISDGTSEEQFF. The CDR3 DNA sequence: TGTGCCATCAGTGATGGGACTAGCGAGGAGCAGTTCTTC.

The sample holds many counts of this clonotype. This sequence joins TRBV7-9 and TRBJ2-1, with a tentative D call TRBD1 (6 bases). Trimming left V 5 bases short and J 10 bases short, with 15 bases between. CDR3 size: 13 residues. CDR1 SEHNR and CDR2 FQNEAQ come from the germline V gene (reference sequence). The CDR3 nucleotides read TGTGCCAGCAGCCCCCCCCGAACAGGGGAGCAGTTCTTC. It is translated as CASSPPRTGEQFF. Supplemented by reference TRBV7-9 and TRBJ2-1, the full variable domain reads DTGVSQNPRHKITKRGQNVTFRCDPISEHNRLYWYRQTLGQGPEFLTYFQNEAQLEKSRLLSDRFSAERPKGSFSTLEIQRTEQGDSAMYLCASSPPRTGEQFFGPGTRLTVL.

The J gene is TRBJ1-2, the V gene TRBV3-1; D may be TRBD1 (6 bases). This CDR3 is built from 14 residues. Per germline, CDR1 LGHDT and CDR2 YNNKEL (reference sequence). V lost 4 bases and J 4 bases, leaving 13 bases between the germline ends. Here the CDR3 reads CASSLQGLGYGYTF. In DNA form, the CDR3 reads TGTGCCAGCAGCCTCCAGGGGTTGGGCTATGGCTACACCTTC.

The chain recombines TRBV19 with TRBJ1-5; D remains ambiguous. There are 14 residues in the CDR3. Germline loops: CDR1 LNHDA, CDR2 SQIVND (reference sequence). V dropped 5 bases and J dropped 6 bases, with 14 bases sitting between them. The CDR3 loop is CASSYVTAGQPQHF. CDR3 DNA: TGTGCCAGTAGTTACGTTACGGCTGGTCAGCCCCAGCATTTT. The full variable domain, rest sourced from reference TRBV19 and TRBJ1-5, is DGGITQSPKYLFRKEGQNVTLSCEQNLNHDAMYWYRQDPGQGLRLIYYSQIVNDFQKGDIAEGYSVSREKKESFPLTVTSAQKNPTAFYLCASSYVTAGQPQHFGDGTRLSIL.

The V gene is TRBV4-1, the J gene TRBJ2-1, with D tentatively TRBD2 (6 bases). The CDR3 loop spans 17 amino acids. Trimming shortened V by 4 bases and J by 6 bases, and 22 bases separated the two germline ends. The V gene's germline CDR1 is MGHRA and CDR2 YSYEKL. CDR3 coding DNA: TGCGCCAGCAGCCTCCTCGGGGGTCCAGCTGGGGTCAATGAGCAGTTCTTC. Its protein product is CASSLLGGPAGVNEQFF.

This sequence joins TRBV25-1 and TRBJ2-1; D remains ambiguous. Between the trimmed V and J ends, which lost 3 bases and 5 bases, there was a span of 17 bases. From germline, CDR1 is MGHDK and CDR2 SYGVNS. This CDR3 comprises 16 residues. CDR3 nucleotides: TGTGCCAGCAGTGACACCCTTCTCTCGAAGGACAATGAGCAGTTCTTC. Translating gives CASSDTLLSKDNEQFF.

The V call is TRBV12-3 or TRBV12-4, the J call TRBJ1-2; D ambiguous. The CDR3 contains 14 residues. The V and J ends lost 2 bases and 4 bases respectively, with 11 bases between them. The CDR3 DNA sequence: TGTGCCAGCAGTTTACCGGGGTCGGGCTATGGCTACACCTTC. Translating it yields CASSLPGSGYGYTF.

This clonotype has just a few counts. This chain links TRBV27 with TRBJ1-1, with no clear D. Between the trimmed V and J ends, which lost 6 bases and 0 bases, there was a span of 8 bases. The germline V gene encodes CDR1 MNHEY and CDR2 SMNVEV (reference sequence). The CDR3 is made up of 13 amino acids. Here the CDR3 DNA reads TGTGCCAGCAGGGGGTGGATGAACACTGAAGCTTTCTTT. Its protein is CASRGWMNTEAFF.

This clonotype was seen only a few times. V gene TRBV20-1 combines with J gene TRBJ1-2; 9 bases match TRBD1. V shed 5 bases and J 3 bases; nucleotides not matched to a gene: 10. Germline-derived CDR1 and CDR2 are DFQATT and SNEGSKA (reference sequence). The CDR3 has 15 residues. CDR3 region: CSAPRWTGADYGYTF. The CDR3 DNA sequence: TGCAGTGCTCCACGCTGGACAGGGGCCGACTATGGCTACACCTTC.

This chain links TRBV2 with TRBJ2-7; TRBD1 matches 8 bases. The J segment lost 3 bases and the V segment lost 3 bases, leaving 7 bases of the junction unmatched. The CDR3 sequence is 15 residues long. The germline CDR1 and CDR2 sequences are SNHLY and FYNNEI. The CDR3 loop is CASSDWQGAFYEQYF. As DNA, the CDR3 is TGTGCCAGCAGTGATTGGCAGGGGGCATTCTACGAGCAGTACTTC. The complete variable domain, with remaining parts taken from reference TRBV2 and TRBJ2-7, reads EPEVTQTPSHQVTQMGQEVILRCVPISNHLYFYWYRQILGQKVEFLVSFYNNEISEKSEIFDDQFSVERPDGSNFTLKIRSTKLEDSAMYFCASSDWQGAFYEQYFGPGTRLTVT.

The CDR3 nucleotides read TGTGCCAGCAGTTGGGGCATAAGCTCCTACGAGCAGTACTTC. This sequence encodes CASSWGISSYEQYF. J is TRBJ2-7 and V is TRBV27, with D tentatively TRBD1 (5 bases). Germline assignment: CDR1 MNHEY and CDR2 SMNVEV (reference sequence). The V and J ends lost 4 bases and 0 bases respectively, with 10 bases between them. The CDR3 covers 14 residues.

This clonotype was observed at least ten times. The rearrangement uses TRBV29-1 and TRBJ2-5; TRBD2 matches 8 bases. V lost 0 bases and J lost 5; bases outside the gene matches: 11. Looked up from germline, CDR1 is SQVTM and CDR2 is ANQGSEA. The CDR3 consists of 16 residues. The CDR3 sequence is CSVEESEAGAGETQYF. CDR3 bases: TGCAGCGTTGAAGAATCCGAAGCGGGAGCCGGGGAGACCCAGTACTTC.

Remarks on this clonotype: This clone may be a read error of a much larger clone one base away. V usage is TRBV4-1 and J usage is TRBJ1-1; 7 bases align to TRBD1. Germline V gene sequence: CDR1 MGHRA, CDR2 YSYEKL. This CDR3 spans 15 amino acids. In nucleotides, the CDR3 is TGCGCCATCAGCCAGTCGACAGGGATGAACACTGAAGCTTTCTTT. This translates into CAISQSTGMNTEAFF.

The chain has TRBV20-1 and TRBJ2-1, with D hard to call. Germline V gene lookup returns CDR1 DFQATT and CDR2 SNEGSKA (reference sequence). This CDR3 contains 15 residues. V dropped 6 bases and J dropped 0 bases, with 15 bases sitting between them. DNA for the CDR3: TGCAGTGCCCGTCGGAAGGGCAGCTCCTACAATGAGCAGTTCTTC. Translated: CSARRKGSSYNEQFF.

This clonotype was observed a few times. CDR3 amino acids: CSARGGDYMNTEAFF. The CDR3 DNA reads as TGCAGTGCTAGAGGGGGAGACTACATGAACACTGAAGCTTTCTTT. The chain carries TRBV20-1 and TRBJ1-1; D not resolved. The germline V gene encodes CDR1 DFQATT and CDR2 SNEGSKA (reference sequence). The ends were cut back, 1 base at V and 0 bases at J, with 12 bases in the middle. The CDR3 length is 15 residues.

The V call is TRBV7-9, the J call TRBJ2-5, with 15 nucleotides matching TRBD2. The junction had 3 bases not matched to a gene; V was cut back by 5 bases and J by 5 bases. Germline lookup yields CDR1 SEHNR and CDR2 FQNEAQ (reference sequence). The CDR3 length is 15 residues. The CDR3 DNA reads TGTGCCAGCAGCCGTGGACTAGCGGGAGGGGAGACCCAGTACTTC. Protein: CASSRGLAGGETQYF.